The 3 T cell receptor beta chains below were found in one sample sequenced in a study of OX40 agonist ivuxolimab in advanced cancers. Assay: immunoSEQ multiplex PCR; the TCRdb copy retains only in-frame clones and omits some. The sample lists tens of thousands of clones, about 90% occurring once. The input for sequencing was CD4+ or CD8+ T cells sorted from blood, taken in a trial of the OX40 agonist ivuxolimab. Receptor source: an adult with an advanced solid tumor such as melanoma, head and neck, liver or kidney cancer.

This chain joins TRBV7-2 and TRBJ2-3; no clear D. Germline CDR1 and CDR2: SGHTA and FQGNSA. The CDR3 has 14 amino acids. The V end was cut by 5 bases, the J end by 3 bases, with 12 bases between. The CDR3 region is CASSPGMKTDTQYF. In DNA form, the CDR3 reads TGTGCCAGCAGCCCCGGAATGAAGACAGATACGCAGTATTTT.

This clone turned up a few times. V and J are TRBV27 and TRBJ2-2; 12 bases match TRBD2. The CDR3 consists of 17 residues. The trim removed 6 bases at V and 0 bases at J, leaving 5 bases unmatched. CDR1 and CDR2 from the germline V gene are MNHEY and SMNVEV (reference sequence). CDR3 sequence: CASSATSGRSNTGELFF. As DNA, the CDR3 is TGTGCCAGCAGCGCCACTAGCGGGAGGTCGAACACCGGGGAGCTGTTTTTT.

This clone showed up just a few times. This sequence joins TRBV5-4 and TRBJ1-6; perhaps TRBD1 as D (5 bases). The CDR3 consists of 16 residues. Trimming removed 4 bases at V and 4 bases at J, with 15 bases between. CDR1 SGHNT and CDR2 YYREEE come from the germline V gene (reference sequence). This CDR3 reads CASSLDGAAYNSPLHF. In nucleotides, the CDR3 is TGTGCCAGCAGCCTTGATGGGGCCGCTTATAATTCACCCCTCCACTTT.